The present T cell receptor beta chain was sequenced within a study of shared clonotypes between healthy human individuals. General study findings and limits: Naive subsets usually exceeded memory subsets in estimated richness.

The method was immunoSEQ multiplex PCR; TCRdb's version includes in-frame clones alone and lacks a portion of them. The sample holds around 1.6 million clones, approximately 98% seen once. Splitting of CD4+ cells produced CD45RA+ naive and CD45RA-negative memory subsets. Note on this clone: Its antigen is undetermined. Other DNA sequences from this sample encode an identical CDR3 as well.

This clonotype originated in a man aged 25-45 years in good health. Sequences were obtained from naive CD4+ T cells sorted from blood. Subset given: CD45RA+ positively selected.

CDR3 bases: TGTGCCAGCAGCCGTGACGGCTCTGGAAACACCATATATTTT. It specifies CASSRDGSGNTIYF. V usage is TRBV9 and J usage is TRBJ1-3; D is uncertain. Germline CDR1 SGDLS, CDR2 YYNGEE. The CDR3 runs to 14 residues. Trimming stripped 4 bases from V and 0 bases from J, with 8 bases between.